Listed below are T cell receptor beta chains from one sample, sequenced in a study of blood T cell repertoires in COVID-19. Clones were read by immunoSEQ multiplex PCR, and TCRdb kept only the in-frame ones, dropping some. The sample has about 180,000 clones, around nine tenths seen once. Sequencing input: peripheral blood. The origin of the receptors is a woman in her seventies with COVID-19, enrolled during active disease. CDR3s include the opening cysteine and the closing phenylalanine or tryptophan. D genes are given only for firm matches. Not all rows give a size; the values are once, few, many and, for expanded clones, a class.

TRBJ2-5	TRBV7-9	.	.	CASSQDSFQETQYF	TGTGCCAGCAGCCAAGACAGTTTCCAAGAGACCCAGTACTTC
TRBJ2-2	TRBV6-5	.	.	CASRSFSITGELFF	TGTGCCAGCAGGAGCTTTTCTATCACCGGGGAGCTGTTTTTT
TRBJ1-6	TRBV4-1	.	TRBD1	CASSQGPGQGNSPLHF	TGCGCCAGCAGCCAGGGACCGGGACAGGGGAATTCACCCCTCCACTTT
TRBJ2-2	TRBV5-4	.	TRBD1	CASSLQGPGELFF	TGTGCCAGCAGCCTACAGGGGCCCGGGGAGCTGTTTTTT
TRBJ1-2	TRBV30	.	.	CAWRRGGVYGYTF	TGTGCCTGGAGGAGAGGGGGAGTCTATGGCTACACCTTC
TRBJ2-5	TRBV6-6	.	.	CASSYGATKQTQYF	TGTGCCAGCAGTTATGGAGCCACCAAGCAGACCCAGTACTTC
TRBJ1-5	TRBV4-1	once	.	CASSQAAGQPQHF	TGCGCCAGCAGCCAAGCGGCGGGTCAGCCCCAGCATTTT
TRBJ2-1	TRBV6-2/TRBV6-3	.	TRBD2	CASSSPGTSGSFDEQFF	TGTGCCAGCAGTTCCCCCGGAACTAGCGGGAGTTTCGATGAGCAGTTCTTC
TRBJ1-2	TRBV28	.	TRBD1	CASNQGGTYGYTF	TGTGCCAGCAACCAGGGGGGTACCTATGGCTACACCTTC
TRBJ2-7	TRBV24-1	.	TRBD1	CATSGATGFDEQYF	TGTGCCACCAGTGGGGCGACAGGGTTTGACGAGCAGTACTTC
TRBJ1-2	TRBV7-9	.	TRBD1	CASSLQGGSYGYTF	TGTGCCAGCAGCTTGCAGGGGGGAAGCTATGGCTACACCTTC
TRBJ2-2	TRBV7-7	.	TRBD2	CASSLTSGTNTGELFF	TGTGCTAGCAGCTTGACTAGCGGGACGAACACCGGGGAGCTGTTTTTT
TRBJ1-3	TRBV2	.	TRBD1	CASSPGQGRGNTIYF	TGTGCCAGCAGCCCGGGACAGGGGAGAGGAAACACCATATATTTT
TRBJ1-1	TRBV5-8	.	.	CASSSAQLDTEAFF	TGTGCCAGCAGCTCCGCACAGCTGGACACTGAAGCTTTCTTT
TRBJ1-6	TRBV28	.	TRBD1	CASSLPRGLGSPLHF	TGTGCCAGCAGTTTACCCAGGGGGCTGGGTTCACCCCTCCACTTT
TRBJ1-6	TRBV5-1	.	.	CASSLAGVRSPLHF	TGCGCCAGCAGCTTGGCAGGGGTACGGTCACCCCTCCACTTT
TRBJ1-2	TRBV14	.	TRBD1	CASSQDGQGAVRAF	TGTGCCAGCAGCCAAGATGGGCAGGGGGCGGTTCGGGCCTTC